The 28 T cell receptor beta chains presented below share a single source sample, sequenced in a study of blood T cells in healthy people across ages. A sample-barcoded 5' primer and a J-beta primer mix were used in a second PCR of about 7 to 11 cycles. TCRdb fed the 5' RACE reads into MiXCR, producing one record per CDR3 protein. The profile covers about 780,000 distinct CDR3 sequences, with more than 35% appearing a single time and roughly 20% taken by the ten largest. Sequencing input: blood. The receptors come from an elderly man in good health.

The CDR3 region has the DNA TGTGCCATCAGTGAACTAGCGGACACAGATACGCAGTATTTT. Protein sequence: CAISELADTDTQYF. V gene TRBV10-3 combines with J gene TRBJ2-3, with 8 bases matching TRBD2. The CDR3 runs to 14 residues. Trimming removed 3 bases from V and 2 bases from J; junction bases left unmatched: 1. Looked up from germline, CDR1 is ENHRY and CDR2 is SYGVKD.

In DNA, the CDR3 is TGTGCCAGCAGCTTATTCACTAGCGGGAGCACCGGGGAGCTGTTTTTT. Translation: CASSLFTSGSTGELFF. The V gene is TRBV7-3, the J gene TRBJ2-2; 11 nucleotides match TRBD2. V was clipped by 2 bases and J by 4 bases; unmatched bases: 3. This CDR3 contains 16 residues. Looked up from germline, CDR1 is SGHTA and CDR2 is FQGTGA.

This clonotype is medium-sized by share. This chain's CDR3 is CASSQDSGGYEQYF. The CDR3 DNA reads as TGCGCCAGCAGCCAAGACTCGGGGGGCTACGAGCAGTACTTC. The chain links TRBV4-3 to TRBJ2-7, with 7 bases matching TRBD2. The CDR3 contains 14 residues. CDR1 is LGHNA, CDR2 YSLEER, per germline. Trimming at V came to 0 bases and at J to 3 bases, leaving 2 bases not matched to a gene.

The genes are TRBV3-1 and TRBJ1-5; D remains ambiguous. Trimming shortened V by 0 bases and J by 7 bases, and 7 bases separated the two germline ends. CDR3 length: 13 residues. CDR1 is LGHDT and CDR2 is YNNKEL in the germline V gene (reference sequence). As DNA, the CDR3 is TGTGCCAGCAGCCAAGATATGATACAGCCCCAGCATTTT. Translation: CASSQDMIQPQHF.

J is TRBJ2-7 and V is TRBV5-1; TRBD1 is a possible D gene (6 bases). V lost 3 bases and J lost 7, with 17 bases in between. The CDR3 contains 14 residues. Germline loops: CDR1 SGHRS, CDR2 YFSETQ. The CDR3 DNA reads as TGCGCCAGCAGCTCGGGACAAGGAACGAGAGAGCAGTACTTC. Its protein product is CASSSGQGTREQYF.

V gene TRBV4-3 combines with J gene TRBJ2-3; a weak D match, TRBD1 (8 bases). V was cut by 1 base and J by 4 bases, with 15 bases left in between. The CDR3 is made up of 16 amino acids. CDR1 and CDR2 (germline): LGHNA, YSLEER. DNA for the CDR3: TGCGCCAGCAGCCAAGGGACAGGGAGGGGGGCAGATACGCAGTATTTT. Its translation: CASSQGTGRGADTQYF.

The DNA of the CDR3 is TGTGCCTGGAGTGGGACTATTCGCGGGGATTCACCCCTCCACTTT. It specifies CAWSGTIRGDSPLHF. The rearrangement uses TRBV30 and TRBJ1-6, with D uncertain. The V and J ends lost 1 base and 8 bases respectively, with 15 bases between them. From germline, CDR1 is GTSNPN and CDR2 SVGIG (reference sequence). The CDR3 runs to 15 residues. The complete variable domain, with remaining parts taken from reference TRBV30 and TRBJ1-6, reads SQTIHQWPATLVQPVGSPLSLECTVEGTSNPNLYWYRQAAGRGLQLLFYSVGIGQISSEVPQNLSASRPQDRQFILSSKKLLLSDSGFYLCAWSGTIRGDSPLHFGNGTRLTVT.

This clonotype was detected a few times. CDR3 in amino acids: CSAQGGGRGRFEQYF. The CDR3 DNA sequence: TGCAGTGCCCAAGGGGGTGGGCGGGGAAGGTTCGAGCAGTACTTC. The chain has TRBV20-1 and TRBJ2-7, with D perhaps being TRBD1 or TRBD2 (6 bases each). CDR3 length equals 15 residues. CDR1 DFQATT and CDR2 SNEGSKA come from the germline V gene (reference sequence). V lost 6 bases and J 6 bases, leaving 24 bases between the germline ends.

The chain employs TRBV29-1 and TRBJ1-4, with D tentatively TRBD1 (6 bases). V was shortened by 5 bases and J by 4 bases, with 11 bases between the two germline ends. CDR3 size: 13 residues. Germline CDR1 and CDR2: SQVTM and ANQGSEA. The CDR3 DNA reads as TGCAGCGTTCAGGACAGCGATAATGAAAAACTGTTTTTT. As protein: CSVQDSDNEKLFF.

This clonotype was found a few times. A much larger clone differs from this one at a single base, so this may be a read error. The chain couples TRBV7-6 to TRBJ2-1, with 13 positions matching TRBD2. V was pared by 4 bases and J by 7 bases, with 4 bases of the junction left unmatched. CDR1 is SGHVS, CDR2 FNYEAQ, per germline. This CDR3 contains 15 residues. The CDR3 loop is CASSWTSGSSNEQFF. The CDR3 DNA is TGTGCCAGCAGCTGGACTAGCGGGAGTAGTAATGAGCAGTTCTTC.

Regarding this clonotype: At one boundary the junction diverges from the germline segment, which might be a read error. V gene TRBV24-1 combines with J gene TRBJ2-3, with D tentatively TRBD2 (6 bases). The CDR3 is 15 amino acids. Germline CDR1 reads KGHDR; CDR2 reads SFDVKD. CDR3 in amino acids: CATSDRTTPRDAQYF. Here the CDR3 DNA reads TGTGCCACCAGTGACCGGACTACCCCACGAGATGCGCAGTATTTT.

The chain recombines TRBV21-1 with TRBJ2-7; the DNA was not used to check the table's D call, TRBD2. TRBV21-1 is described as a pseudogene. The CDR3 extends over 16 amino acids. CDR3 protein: CASSKGSSGRFDEQYF. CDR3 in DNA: TGTGCCAGCAGCAAAGGAAGTAGCGGGAGGTTCGACGAGCAGTACTTC.

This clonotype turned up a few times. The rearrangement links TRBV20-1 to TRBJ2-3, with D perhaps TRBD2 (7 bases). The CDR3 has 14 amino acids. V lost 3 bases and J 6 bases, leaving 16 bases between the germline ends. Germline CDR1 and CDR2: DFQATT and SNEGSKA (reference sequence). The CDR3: CSARGGARRDTQYF. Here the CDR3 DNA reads TGCAGTGCTAGGGGGGGGGCCCGAAGGGATACGCAGTATTTT.

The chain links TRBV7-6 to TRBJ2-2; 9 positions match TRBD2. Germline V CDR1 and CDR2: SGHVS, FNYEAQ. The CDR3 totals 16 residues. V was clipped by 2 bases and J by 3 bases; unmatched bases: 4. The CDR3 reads CASSLLLAGDTGELFF. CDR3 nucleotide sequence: TGTGCCAGCAGCTTATTGTTAGCGGGAGACACCGGGGAGCTGTTTTTT.

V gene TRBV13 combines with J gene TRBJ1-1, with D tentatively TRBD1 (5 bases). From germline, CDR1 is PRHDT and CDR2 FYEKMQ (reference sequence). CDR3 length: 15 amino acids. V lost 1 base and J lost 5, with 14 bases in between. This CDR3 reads CASSLAGGERTEAFF. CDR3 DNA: TGTGCCAGCAGCTTAGCGGGGGGTGAGAGGACTGAAGCTTTCTTT.

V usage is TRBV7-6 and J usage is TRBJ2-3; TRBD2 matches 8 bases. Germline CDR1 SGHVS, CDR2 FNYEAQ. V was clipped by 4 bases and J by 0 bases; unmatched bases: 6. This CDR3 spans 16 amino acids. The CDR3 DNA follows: TGTGCCAGCAGCTCTACTAGCGGTCAGAGCACAGATACGCAGTATTTT. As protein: CASSSTSGQSTDTQYF.

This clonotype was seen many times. The CDR3 DNA sequence: TGTGCCAGCAGCTTAGGTACATCAGCAACTAATGAAAAACTGTTTTTT. Translating it yields CASSLGTSATNEKLFF. This chain links TRBV11-3 with TRBJ1-4, with D uncertain. CDR1 and CDR2 (germline): SGHNT, YENEEA. Trimming left V 1 base short and J 0 bases short, with 9 bases between. This CDR3 comprises 16 residues.

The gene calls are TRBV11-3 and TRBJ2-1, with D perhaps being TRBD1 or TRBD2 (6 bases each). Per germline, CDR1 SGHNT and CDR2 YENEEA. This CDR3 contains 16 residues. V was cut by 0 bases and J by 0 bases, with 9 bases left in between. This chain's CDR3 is CASSLERGRSYNEQFF. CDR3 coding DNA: TGTGCCAGCAGCTTAGAACGGGGGCGCTCCTACAATGAGCAGTTCTTC.

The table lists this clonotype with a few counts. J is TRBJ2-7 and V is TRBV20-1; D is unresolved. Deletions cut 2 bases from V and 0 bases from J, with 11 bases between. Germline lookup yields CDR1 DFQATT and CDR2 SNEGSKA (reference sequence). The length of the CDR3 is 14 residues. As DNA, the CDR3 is TGCAGTGCTAGAAAAACTGAGAGCTCCTACGAGCAGTACTTC. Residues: CSARKTESSYEQYF.

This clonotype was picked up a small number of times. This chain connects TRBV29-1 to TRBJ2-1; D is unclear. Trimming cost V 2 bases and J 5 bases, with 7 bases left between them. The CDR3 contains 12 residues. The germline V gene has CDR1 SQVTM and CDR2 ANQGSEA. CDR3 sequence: CSVERQNNEQFF. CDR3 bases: TGCAGCGTTGAAAGGCAGAACAATGAGCAGTTCTTC.

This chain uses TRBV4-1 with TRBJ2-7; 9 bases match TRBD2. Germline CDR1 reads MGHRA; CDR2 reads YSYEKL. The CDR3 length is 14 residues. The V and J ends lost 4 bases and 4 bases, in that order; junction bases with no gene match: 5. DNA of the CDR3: TGCGCCAGCAGCCGAGAAGCGGGAGGATACGAGCAGTACTTC. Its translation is CASSREAGGYEQYF.

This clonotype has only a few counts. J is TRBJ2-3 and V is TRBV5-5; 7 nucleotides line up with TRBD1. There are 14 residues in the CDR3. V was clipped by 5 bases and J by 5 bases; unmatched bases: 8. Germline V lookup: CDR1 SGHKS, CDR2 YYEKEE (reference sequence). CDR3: CASSYRGGRDTQYF. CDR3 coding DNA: TGTGCCAGCAGTTACAGGGGTGGGCGAGATACGCAGTATTTT.

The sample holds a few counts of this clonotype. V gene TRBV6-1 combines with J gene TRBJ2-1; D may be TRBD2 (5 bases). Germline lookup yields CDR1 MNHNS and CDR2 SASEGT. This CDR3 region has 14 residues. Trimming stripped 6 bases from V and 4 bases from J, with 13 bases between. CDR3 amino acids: CASSPGRGYNEQFF. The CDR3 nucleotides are TGTGCCAGCAGCCCGGGAAGAGGTTACAATGAGCAGTTCTTC.

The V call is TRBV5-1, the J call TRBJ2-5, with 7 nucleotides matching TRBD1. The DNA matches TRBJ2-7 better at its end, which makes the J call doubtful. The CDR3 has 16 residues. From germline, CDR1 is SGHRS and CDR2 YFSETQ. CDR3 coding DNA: TGCGCCAGCAGCTATTCAGGGACAGCCTCCACCTACGAGCAGTACTTC. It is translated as CASSYSGTASTYEQYF.

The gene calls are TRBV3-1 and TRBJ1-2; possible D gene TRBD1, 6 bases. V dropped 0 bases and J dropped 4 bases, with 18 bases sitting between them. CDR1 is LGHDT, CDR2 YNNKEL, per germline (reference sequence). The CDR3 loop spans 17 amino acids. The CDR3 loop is CASSQEQGGLRGYGYTF. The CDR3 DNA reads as TGTGCCAGCAGCCAAGAACAGGGAGGGTTGCGCGGCTATGGCTACACCTTC. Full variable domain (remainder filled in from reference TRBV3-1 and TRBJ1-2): DTAVSQTPKYLVTQMGNDKSIKCEQNLGHDTMYWYKQDSKKFLKIMFSYNNKELIINETVPNRFSPKSPDKAHLNLHINSLELGDSAVYFCASSQEQGGLRGYGYTFGSGTRLTVV.

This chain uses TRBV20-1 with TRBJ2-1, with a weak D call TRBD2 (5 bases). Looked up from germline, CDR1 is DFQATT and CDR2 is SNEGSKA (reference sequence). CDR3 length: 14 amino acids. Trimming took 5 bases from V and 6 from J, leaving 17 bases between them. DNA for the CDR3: TGCAGTGCTTCTTCAGCGGTTGGGATCAATGAGCAGTTCTTC. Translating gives CSASSAVGINEQFF.

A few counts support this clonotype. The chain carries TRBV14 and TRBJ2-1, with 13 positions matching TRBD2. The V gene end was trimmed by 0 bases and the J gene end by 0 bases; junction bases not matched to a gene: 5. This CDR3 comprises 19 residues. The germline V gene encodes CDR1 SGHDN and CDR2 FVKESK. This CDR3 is CASSQDRLAGGPSYNEQFF. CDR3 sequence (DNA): TGTGCCAGCAGCCAAGATCGACTAGCGGGAGGTCCCTCCTACAATGAGCAGTTCTTC. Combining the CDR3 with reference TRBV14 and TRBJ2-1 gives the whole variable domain EAGVTQFPSHSVIEKGQTVTLRCDPISGHDNLYWYRRVMGKEIKFLLHFVKESKQDESGMPNNRFLAERTGGTYSTLKVQPAELEDSGVYFCASSQDRLAGGPSYNEQFFGPGTRLTVL.

CDR3 DNA: TGTGCCAGCAGCGTAGACGGGGTCTACGAGCAGTACTTC. This translates into CASSVDGVYEQYF. V is TRBV9 and J is TRBJ2-4; a possible D gene is TRBD2 (5 bases). Matching the DNA end better, TRBJ2-7 makes the J call doubtful. This CDR3 contains 13 residues. The germline V gene has CDR1 SGDLS and CDR2 YYNGEE.